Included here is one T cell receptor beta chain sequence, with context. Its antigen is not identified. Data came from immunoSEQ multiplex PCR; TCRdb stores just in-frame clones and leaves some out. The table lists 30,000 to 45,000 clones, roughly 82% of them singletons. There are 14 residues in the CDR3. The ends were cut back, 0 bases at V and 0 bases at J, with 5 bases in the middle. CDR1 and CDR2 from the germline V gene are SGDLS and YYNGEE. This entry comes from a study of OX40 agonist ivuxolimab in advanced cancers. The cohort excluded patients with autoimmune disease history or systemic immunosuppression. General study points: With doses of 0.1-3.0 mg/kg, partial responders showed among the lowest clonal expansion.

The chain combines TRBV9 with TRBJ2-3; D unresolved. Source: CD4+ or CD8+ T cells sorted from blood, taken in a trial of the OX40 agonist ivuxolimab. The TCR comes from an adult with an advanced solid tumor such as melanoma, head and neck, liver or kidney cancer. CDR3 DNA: TGTGCCAGCAGCGTAGTCCCTAGCACAGATACGCAGTATTTT. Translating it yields CASSVVPSTDTQYF.